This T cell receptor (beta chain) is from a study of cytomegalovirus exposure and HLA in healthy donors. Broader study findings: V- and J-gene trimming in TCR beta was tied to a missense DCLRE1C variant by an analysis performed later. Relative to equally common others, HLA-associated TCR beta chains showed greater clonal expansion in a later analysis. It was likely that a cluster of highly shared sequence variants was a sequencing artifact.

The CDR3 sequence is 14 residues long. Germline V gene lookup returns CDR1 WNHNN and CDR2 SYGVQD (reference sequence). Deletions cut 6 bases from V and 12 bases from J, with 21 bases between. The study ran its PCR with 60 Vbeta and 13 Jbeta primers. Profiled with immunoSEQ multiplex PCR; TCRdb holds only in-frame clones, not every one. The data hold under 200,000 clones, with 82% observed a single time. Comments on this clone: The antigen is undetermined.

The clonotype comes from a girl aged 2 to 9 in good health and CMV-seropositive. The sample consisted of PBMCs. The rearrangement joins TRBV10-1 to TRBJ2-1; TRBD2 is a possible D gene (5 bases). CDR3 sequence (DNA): TGCGCCAGCAGCGGAGGATCATACCGCTGGGGGCAGTTCTTC. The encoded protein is CASSGGSYRWGQFF.